Listed here are 16 T cell receptor beta chains from one sample, sequenced in a study of T cells in Graves' hyperthyroidism and ophthalmopathy. Researchers amplified the TCR beta CDR3 regions from RNA transcripts. Carried out on the TCR CDR3, a first-round RT-PCR used the HTBI primer set. A single record per CDR3 protein comes from TCRdb applying MiXCR to the multiplex PCR reads. The sample includes a few hundred thousand distinct CDR3 sequences, about 16% seen only once; the top ten take over 25%. Sequences were obtained from blood. The receptors here all came from a woman aged 30 to 39 with Graves' hyperthyroidism.

The sample holds a few counts of this clonotype. This chain links TRBV25-1 with TRBJ2-7; D might be TRBD2 (6 bases). Trimming shortened V by 6 bases and J by 0 bases, and 15 bases separated the two germline ends. There are 15 residues in the CDR3. CDR1 and CDR2 from the germline V gene are MGHDK and SYGVNS. The CDR3 loop reads CASSDTSRSSYEQYF. DNA for the CDR3: TGTGCCAGCAGCGACACTAGCAGGAGCTCCTACGAGCAGTACTTC.

This clonotype has a count of ten or more. The gene calls are TRBV12-3 or TRBV12-4 and TRBJ2-7; D is possibly TRBD1 (5 bases). Between the trimmed V and J ends, which lost 1 base and 2 bases, there was a span of 12 bases. This CDR3 region has 15 residues. CDR3 sequence reads: CASSLGPQGTYEQYF. CDR3 in DNA: TGTGCCAGCAGTTTAGGCCCCCAGGGAACCTACGAGCAGTACTTC.

This clonotype appeared many times. V gene TRBV5-1 combines with J gene TRBJ2-1; 8 nucleotides align to TRBD2. With V trimmed by 1 base and J by 0 bases, 9 bases remained unmatched. The length of the CDR3 is 18 residues. Germline lookup yields CDR1 SGHRS and CDR2 YFSETQ. The CDR3 loop reads CASSLTTSARGSYNEQFF. DNA of the CDR3: TGCGCCAGCAGCTTGACGACTAGCGCGAGAGGCTCCTACAATGAGCAGTTCTTC. Drawing the rest from reference TRBV5-1 and TRBJ2-1, the complete variable domain is KAGVTQTPRYLIKTRGQQVTLSCSPISGHRSVSWYQQTPGQGLQFLFEYFSETQRNKGNFPGRFSGRQFSNSRSEMNVSTLELGDSALYLCASSLTTSARGSYNEQFFGPGTRLTVL.

On this clonotype itself: Its ends do not fully match the called genes, so a read error is possible. The chain uses TRBV2 and TRBJ2-3; the D gene is possibly TRBD2 (6 bases). CDR1 is SNHLY and CDR2 is FYNNEI in the germline V gene. This CDR3 is built from 13 residues. In DNA form, the CDR3 reads TGTGCCAGCGGCACGGGAGTGACAGATACGCGGTATTTT. This translates into CASGTGVTDTRYF. Full variable domain (outside the CDR3, taken from reference TRBV2 and TRBJ2-3): EPEVTQTPSHQVTQMGQEVILRCVPISNHLYFYWYRQILGQKVEFLVSFYNNEISEKSEIFDDQFSVERPDGSNFTLKIRSTKLEDSAMYFCASGTGVTDTRYFGPGTRLTVL.

This clonotype was picked up a small number of times. The chain couples TRBV10-2 to TRBJ2-1, with TRBD2 matching over 10 bases. Looked up from germline, CDR1 is WSHSY and CDR2 is SAAADI. The CDR3 totals 16 residues. The V segment lost 5 bases and the J segment 4 bases; nucleotides outside the gene matches: 8. The CDR3 protein is CASSTPGLAFYNEQFF. For the CDR3, the DNA is TGCGCCAGCAGTACTCCGGGACTAGCGTTTTACAATGAGCAGTTCTTC.

As to this clonotype: Since a much larger clone is just one base distant, this may be a read error. The chain uses TRBV27 and TRBJ2-3; 11 bases are a match to TRBD2. Germline assignment: CDR1 MNHEY and CDR2 SMNVEV (reference sequence). The CDR3 runs to 20 residues. The CDR3 loop reads CASSARGSGRAQSSTGTQYF. For the CDR3, the DNA is TGTGCCAGCAGTGCCCGGGGTAGCGGGAGGGCCCAATCTAGCACAGGTACGCAGTATTTT.

This clonotype was detected only a few times. The V call is TRBV20-1, the J call TRBJ2-1; 9 positions agree with TRBD2. Trimming took 1 base from V and 9 from J; bases not matched to a gene: 7. CDR1 DFQATT and CDR2 SNEGSKA come from the germline V gene (reference sequence). This CDR3 has 14 amino acids. The CDR3 here is CSARAASGNGEQFF. The CDR3 nucleotides read TGCAGTGCTAGAGCGGCTAGCGGGAATGGTGAGCAGTTCTTC.

Ten or more counts support this clonotype. The chain employs TRBV18 and TRBJ2-7; no clear D gene. The CDR3 loop spans 13 amino acids. Per the germline V gene, CDR1 is KGHSH and CDR2 is LQKENI. Trimming left V 3 bases short and J 4 bases short, with 10 bases between. The CDR3 nucleotides are TGTGCCAGCTCACCCCCCCAGGTTTACGAGCAGTACTTC. Translating gives CASSPPQVYEQYF.

This clonotype was recorded a few times. The gene calls are TRBV20-1 and TRBJ2-1; 7 bases are a match to TRBD2. CDR3 length equals 16 residues. Germline loops: CDR1 DFQATT, CDR2 SNEGSKA (reference sequence). The V segment lost 0 bases and the J segment 4 bases; nucleotides outside the gene matches: 9. CDR3 in amino acids: CSARDYAGEIYNEQFF. CDR3 in DNA: TGCAGTGCTAGAGATTATGCGGGAGAGATATACAATGAGCAGTTCTTC.

This clonotype was counted many times. This chain joins TRBV20-1 and TRBJ2-3; D might be TRBD1 (6 bases). Germline values: CDR1 DFQATT, CDR2 SNEGSKA (reference sequence). The CDR3 runs 14 residues. Trimming left V 6 bases short and J 5 bases short, with 18 bases between. The CDR3 nucleotides are TGCAGTGCCCGCGGTGGCAGGGGATTAGATACGCAGTATTTT. It translates to CSARGGRGLDTQYF.

This clonotype has just a few counts. V is TRBV5-1 and J is TRBJ2-1; 13 bases fit TRBD2. Germline V lookup: CDR1 SGHRS, CDR2 YFSETQ. J gave up 7 bases and V 0 bases, and 10 bases lay outside the gene matches. There are 18 residues in the CDR3. The DNA for the CDR3 is TGCGCCAGCAGCTTGGGGACTAGCGGGAGTGGGTGGAATAATGAGCAGTTCTTC. It is translated as CASSLGTSGSGWNNEQFF. The complete variable domain, with remaining parts taken from reference TRBV5-1 and TRBJ2-1, reads KAGVTQTPRYLIKTRGQQVTLSCSPISGHRSVSWYQQTPGQGLQFLFEYFSETQRNKGNFPGRFSGRQFSNSRSEMNVSTLELGDSALYLCASSLGTSGSGWNNEQFFGPGTRLTVL.

This clonotype was observed many times. J is TRBJ2-1 and V is TRBV11-3, with 9 bases fitting TRBD2. Losses at the gene ends were 3 bases for V and 6 bases for J; bases not matched to a gene: 6. The CDR3 sequence is 15 residues long. Germline CDR1 is SGHNT and CDR2 is YENEEA. CDR3 DNA: TGTGCCAGCAGCTTTAGGGCTAGCGGGATCAATGAGCAGTTCTTC. Protein: CASSFRASGINEQFF.

As for this clonotype: This sequence may be a read error, since a much larger clone differs from it by one base. The gene calls are TRBV12-3 or TRBV12-4 and TRBJ2-3; D unclear. V lost 3 bases and J lost 8, with 12 bases in between. The CDR3 contains 13 residues. Here the CDR3 DNA reads TGTGCCAGCAGTTTCCATCCCGTTGGTACGCAGTATTTT. It yields the protein CASSFHPVGTQYF.

This clonotype was detected ten times or more. This sequence joins TRBV28 and TRBJ2-7; D is undetermined. CDR1 is MDHEN and CDR2 is SYDVKM in the germline V gene. CDR3 size: 13 residues. V gave up 5 bases and J gave up 3 bases, with 11 bases separating them. CDR3 bases: TGTGCCAGCAGTCTCGAGCAGGACTACGAGCAGTACTTC. Residues: CASSLEQDYEQYF.

V and J are TRBV6-2 or TRBV6-3 and TRBJ2-1; 7 bases map to TRBD2. V lost 6 bases to trimming and J lost 10 bases; unmatched junction nucleotides: 15. CDR1 and CDR2 from the germline V gene are MNHEY and SVGEGT. The length of the CDR3 is 15 residues. CDR3 sequence: CASSAFSLIAGEQFF. In DNA form, the CDR3 reads TGTGCCAGCAGCGCCTTTTCCTTAATAGCGGGCGAGCAGTTCTTC.

The chain joins TRBV24-1 to TRBJ2-7; D uncertain. CDR3 length: 17 residues. CDR1 and CDR2 (germline): KGHDR, SFDVKD. V lost 3 bases and J lost 5, with 22 bases in between. DNA of the CDR3: TGTGCCACCAGTGATAGCACCGTGGTAAATACGTTCCACGAGCAGTACTTC. The encoded protein is CATSDSTVVNTFHEQYF.